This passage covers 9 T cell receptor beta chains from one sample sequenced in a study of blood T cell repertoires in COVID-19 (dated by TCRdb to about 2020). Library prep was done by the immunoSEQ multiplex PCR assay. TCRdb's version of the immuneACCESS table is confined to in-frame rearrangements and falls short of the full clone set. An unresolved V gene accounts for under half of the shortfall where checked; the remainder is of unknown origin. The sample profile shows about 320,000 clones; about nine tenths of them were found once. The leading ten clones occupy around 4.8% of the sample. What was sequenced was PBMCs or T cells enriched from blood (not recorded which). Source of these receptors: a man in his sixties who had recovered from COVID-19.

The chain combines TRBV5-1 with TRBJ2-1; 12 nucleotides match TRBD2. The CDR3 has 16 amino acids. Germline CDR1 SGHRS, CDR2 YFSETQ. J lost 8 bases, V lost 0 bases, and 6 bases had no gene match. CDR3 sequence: CASSLAVTSGSDEQFF. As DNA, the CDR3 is TGCGCCAGCAGCTTGGCGGTGACTAGCGGGAGCGATGAGCAGTTCTTC.

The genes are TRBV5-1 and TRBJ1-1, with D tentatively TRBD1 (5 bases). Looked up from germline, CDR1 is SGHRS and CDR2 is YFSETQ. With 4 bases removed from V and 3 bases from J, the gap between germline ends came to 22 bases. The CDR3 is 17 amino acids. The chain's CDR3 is CASSGSGLRARDTEAFF. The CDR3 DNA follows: TGCGCCAGCAGCGGGTCCGGCCTCAGGGCCCGGGACACTGAAGCTTTCTTT.

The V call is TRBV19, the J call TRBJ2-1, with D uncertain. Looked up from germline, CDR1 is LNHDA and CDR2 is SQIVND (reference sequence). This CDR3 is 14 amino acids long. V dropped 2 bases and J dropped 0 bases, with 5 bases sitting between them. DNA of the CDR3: TGTGCCAGTAGTATAAGCGCCTCCTACAATGAGCAGTTCTTC. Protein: CASSISASYNEQFF.

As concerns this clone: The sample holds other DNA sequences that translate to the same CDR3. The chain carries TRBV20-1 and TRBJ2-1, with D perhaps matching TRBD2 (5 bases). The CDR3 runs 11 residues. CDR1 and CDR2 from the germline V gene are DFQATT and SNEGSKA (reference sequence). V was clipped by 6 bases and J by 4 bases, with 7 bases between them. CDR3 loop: CSASGYNEQFF. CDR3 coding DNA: TGCAGTGCGAGCGGTTACAATGAGCAGTTCTTC.

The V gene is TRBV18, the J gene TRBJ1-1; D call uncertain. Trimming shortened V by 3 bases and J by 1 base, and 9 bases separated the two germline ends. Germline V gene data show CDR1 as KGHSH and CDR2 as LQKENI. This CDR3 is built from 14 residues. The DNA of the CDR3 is TGTGCCAGCTCACCCGTTGCGGGGAACACTGAAGCTTTCTTT. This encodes CASSPVAGNTEAFF.

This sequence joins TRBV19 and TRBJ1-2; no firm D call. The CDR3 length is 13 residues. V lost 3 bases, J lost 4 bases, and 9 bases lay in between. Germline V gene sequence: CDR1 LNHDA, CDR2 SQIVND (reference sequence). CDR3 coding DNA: TGTGCCAGTAGTATTATGGGGAGCTATGGCTACACCTTC. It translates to CASSIMGSYGYTF. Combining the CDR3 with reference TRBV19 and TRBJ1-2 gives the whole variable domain DGGITQSPKYLFRKEGQNVTLSCEQNLNHDAMYWYRQDPGQGLRLIYYSQIVNDFQKGDIAEGYSVSREKKESFPLTVTSAQKNPTAFYLCASSIMGSYGYTFGSGTRLTVV.

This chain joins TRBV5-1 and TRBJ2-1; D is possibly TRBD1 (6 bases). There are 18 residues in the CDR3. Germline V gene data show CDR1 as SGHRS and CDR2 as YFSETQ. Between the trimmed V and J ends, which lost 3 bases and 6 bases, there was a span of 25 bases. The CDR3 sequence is CASSYGSPLTGHVNEQFF. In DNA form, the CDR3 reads TGCGCCAGCAGCTACGGATCCCCTCTCACAGGGCACGTCAATGAGCAGTTCTTC.

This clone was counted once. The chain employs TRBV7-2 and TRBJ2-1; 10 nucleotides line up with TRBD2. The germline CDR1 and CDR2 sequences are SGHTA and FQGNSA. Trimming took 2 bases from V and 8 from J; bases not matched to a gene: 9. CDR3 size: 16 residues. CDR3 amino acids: CASSLLSGRASYEQFF. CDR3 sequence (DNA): TGTGCCAGCAGCTTACTCAGCGGGAGGGCCAGTTATGAGCAGTTCTTC.

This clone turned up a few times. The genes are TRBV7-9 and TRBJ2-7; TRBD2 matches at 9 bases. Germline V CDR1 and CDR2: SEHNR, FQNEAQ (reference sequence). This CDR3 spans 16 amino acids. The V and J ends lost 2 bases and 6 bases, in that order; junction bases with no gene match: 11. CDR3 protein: CASSLTPSVAGVEQYF. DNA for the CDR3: TGTGCCAGCAGCTTAACCCCGTCTGTAGCGGGAGTCGAGCAGTACTTC.